The 10 T cell receptor beta chains below were found in one sample sequenced in a study of human T cells and chemical hapten exposure. Time point: pre-sensitization, week 0. Treatment described: therapeutic diphenylcyclopropenone sensitization with weekly scalp DPC. TCRdb redid the calling of the RACE reads with MiXCR, one entry per CDR3 protein. The sample contains under 300,000 distinct CDR3 sequences, approximately 7.5% of which appear only once. The input for sequencing was whole blood, taken in connection with sensitization to the hapten diphenylcyclopropenone (DPC). These receptors were taken from a man aged 18 to 35 with alopecia areata. Some clones in this sample may be carry-over from other donors' samples.

This clonotype was detected a few times. The chain joins TRBV18 to TRBJ2-1; TRBD2 aligns across 10 bases. V lost 1 base to trimming and J lost 3 bases; unmatched junction nucleotides: 9. The CDR3 loop spans 18 amino acids. CDR1 is KGHSH and CDR2 is LQKENI in the germline V gene. The CDR3, as DNA: TGTGCCAGCTCACCACGTGATAGCGGGGGGTCTCGCTACAATGAGCAGTTCTTC. It translates to CASSPRDSGGSRYNEQFF.

This clonotype has a handful of counts. The chain joins TRBV7-3 to TRBJ1-2; D call uncertain. This CDR3 contains 14 residues. Trimming took off 5 bases at V and 8 bases at J, with 18 bases between the two ends. The germline CDR1 and CDR2 sequences are SGHTA and FQGTGA. The CDR3 DNA reads TGTGCCAGCAGCCCGACGGGATCGGCTCTAGGCTACACCTTC. It specifies CASSPTGSALGYTF.

Only a few counts were recorded for this clonotype. V is TRBV19 and J is TRBJ1-2; a possible D gene is TRBD1 (5 bases). The germline V and J ends were trimmed by 4 bases and 5 bases, with 20 bases remaining between them. The CDR3 loop spans 16 amino acids. From germline, CDR1 is LNHDA and CDR2 SQIVND (reference sequence). CDR3 in DNA: TGTGCCAGTAGTACCCGGGACGAGGAGTGGGAATATGGCTACACCTTC. Translated, it gives CASSTRDEEWEYGYTF.

The chain joins TRBV7-9 to TRBJ1-3; D not certain. Trimming stripped 5 bases from V and 0 bases from J, with 11 bases between. The CDR3 consists of 15 residues. Germline CDR1 and CDR2: SEHNR and FQNEAQ (reference sequence). The CDR3 region is CASSPHVRSGNTIYF. The CDR3 DNA follows: TGTGCCAGCAGCCCCCACGTCCGCTCTGGAAACACCATATATTTT.

This clonotype has just a few counts. This chain links TRBV6-2 or TRBV6-3 with TRBJ2-7, with D tentatively TRBD1 (5 bases). The length of the CDR3 is 15 residues. Germline CDR1 and CDR2: MNHEY and SVGEGT. V was trimmed by 5 bases and J by 4 bases, leaving 18 bases between them. The CDR3 protein is CASSPESLGAYEQYV. The CDR3 nucleotides are TGTGCCAGCAGTCCCGAATCCCTAGGGGCTTACGAGCAGTACGTC.

This clonotype came up many times. This chain uses TRBV6-2 or TRBV6-3 with TRBJ1-6, with unresolved D. V lost 0 bases and J 6 bases, leaving 15 bases between the germline ends. CDR3 size: 17 residues. CDR1 is MNHEY and CDR2 is SVGEGT in the germline V gene. This CDR3 reads CASSYSSRRLFNSPLHF. In nucleotides, the CDR3 is TGTGCCAGCAGTTACTCGAGTAGACGACTTTTTAATTCACCCCTCCACTTT.

This clonotype has a count of ten or more. V and J are TRBV7-9 and TRBJ2-7; the D is unclear. Between the trimmed V and J ends, which lost 2 bases and 1 base, there was a span of 6 bases. The CDR3 extends over 13 amino acids. Germline V gene data show CDR1 as SEHNR and CDR2 as FQNEAQ (reference sequence). The CDR3 DNA reads as TGTGCCAGCAGCTTATCTATTTCCTACGAGCAGTACTTC. Its translation: CASSLSISYEQYF.

This clonotype appeared many times. The J gene is TRBJ2-3, the V gene TRBV20-1; no clear D gene. Germline CDR1 is DFQATT and CDR2 is SNEGSKA (reference sequence). The V end was cut by 3 bases, the J end by 1 base, with 14 bases between. This CDR3 is built from 15 residues. CDR3 coding DNA: TGCAGTGCTAGTCCGGCCAGAGAGGGCACAGATACGCAGTATTTT. It encodes CSASPAREGTDTQYF.

The rearrangement joins TRBV3-1 to TRBJ2-1; D is possibly TRBD1 or TRBD2 (6 bases each). Germline V gene sequence: CDR1 LGHDT, CDR2 YNNKEL (reference sequence). Between the trimmed V and J ends, which lost 8 bases and 10 bases, there was a span of 24 bases. There are 15 residues in the CDR3. CDR3: CASEVLLVRGREQFF. In DNA, the CDR3 is TGTGCCAGCGAAGTGCTCTTGGTTCGGGGGCGCGAGCAGTTCTTC.

This clonotype was counted only a few times. V is TRBV28 and J is TRBJ1-3; possibly TRBD1 for D (5 bases). V was trimmed by 8 bases and J by 4 bases, leaving 18 bases between them. The germline gives CDR1 MDHEN, CDR2 SYDVKM. This CDR3 is 15 amino acids long. In nucleotides, the CDR3 is TGTGCCAGCCGACCCCGGGGGGATTCGGGAAACACCATATATTTT. Translation: CASRPRGDSGNTIYF.